A selection of T cell receptor beta chains follows, all from one sample in a study of T cell responses to AZD1222 COVID-19 vaccine. Some clones are missing from TCRdb's copy, which holds only in-frame ones; the method was immunoSEQ multiplex PCR. The sample has around 88,000 clones; over 75% are singletons. The sample here was peripheral blood, taken on day 0 of AZD1222 vaccination. The receptor set was obtained from an adult in good health. Each CDR3 is given with its conserved first and last residue. A D gene is named only where the DNA matches it firmly. Clone size is shown for a subset of rows, as once, few, many or a class of expanded clone.

>TRBD2|TRBV2|NA|TRBJ2-7
CASTPEGTSAYEQYF
TGTGCCAGCACCCCCGAGGGGACTAGCGCCTACGAGCAGTACTTC
>NA|TRBV7-7|NA|TRBJ2-1
CASSLDSQGTQFF
TGTGCTAGCAGCTTAGACTCACAGGGCACGCAGTTCTTC
>NA|TRBV28|once|TRBJ2-5
CASSSTHLVRETQYF
TGTGCCAGCAGTTCAACCCACCTGGTTCGGGAGACCCAGTACTTC
>NA|TRBV24-1|NA|TRBJ2-1
CATSDFRQDLNEQFF
TGTGCCACCAGTGACTTTAGGCAGGACCTTAATGAGCAGTTCTTC
>TRBD1|TRBV9|NA|TRBJ2-1
CASSVRTGADEQFF
TGTGCCAGCAGCGTAAGGACAGGGGCGGATGAGCAGTTCTTC
>TRBD1|TRBV6-5|once|TRBJ1-6
CAIGTANSPLHF
TGTGCCATCGGGACAGCTAATTCACCCCTCCACTTT
>NA|TRBV28|NA|TRBJ1-3
CATTTGLSGNTIYF
TGTGCCACCACTACAGGGCTTTCGGGAAACACCATATATTTT
>NA|TRBV20-1|NA|TRBJ1-5
CSASAQGGQPQHF
TGCAGTGCTAGTGCTCAGGGTGGTCAGCCCCAGCATTTT
>NA|TRBV9|NA|TRBJ2-1
CASSGWGNNEQFF
TGTGCCAGCAGCGGGTGGGGAAACAATGAGCAGTTCTTC
>TRBD2|TRBV19|once|TRBJ2-7
CASSASSGASYEQYF
TGTGCCAGTAGTGCCAGTAGCGGGGCCTCCTACGAGCAGTACTTC
>TRBD2|TRBV6-5|NA|TRBJ2-7
CASSPSGTSSYEQYF
TGTGCCAGCAGTCCCAGCGGGACGAGCTCCTACGAGCAGTACTTC
>NA|TRBV14|NA|TRBJ2-1
CASSPLGAESYNEQFF
TGTGCCAGCAGCCCCCTCGGGGCGGAATCCTACAATGAGCAGTTCTTC
>NA|TRBV7-2|NA|TRBJ1-5
CASSLSRDQPQHF
TGTGCCAGCAGCTTATCCAGGGATCAGCCCCAGCATTTT
>NA|TRBV18|NA|TRBJ2-3
CASSPPTGGGDTQYF
TGTGCCAGCTCACCACCCACGGGTGGGGGGGATACGCAGTATTTT
>TRBD1|TRBV5-1|NA|TRBJ2-7
CASSAGQGAYEQYF
TGCGCCAGCAGCGCGGGACAGGGGGCCTACGAGCAGTACTTC
>NA|TRBV27|NA|TRBJ1-5
CASSSDSGSNQPQHF
TGTGCCAGCAGTTCCGATTCCGGTAGTAATCAGCCCCAGCATTTT
>NA|TRBV10-3|NA|TRBJ2-3
CAISTGSLDTDTQYF
TGTGCCATCAGCACGGGGTCCCTGGACACAGATACGCAGTATTTT